This T cell receptor beta chain originates from a study of CD8 T cells in Susac syndrome. CD8+ and CD4+ T cells circulating in blood were sequenced for TCR beta. TEMRA cells were FACS-enriched, with CD8+ and CD4+ T cells isolated negatively. V was clipped by 6 bases and J by 0 bases, with 18 bases between them. The CDR3 sequence is 18 residues long. The germline V gene has CDR1 SGHTA and CDR2 FQGNSA. Random hexamers were used to reverse transcribe about 0.45 to 1 ug of RNA. Amplification of TCR beta CDR3 across 54 Vbeta and 13 Jbeta was performed with immunoSEQ multiplex PCR. From the immunoSEQ multiplex PCR reads, TCRdb called clonotypes with MiXCR, one entry per CDR3 protein. The sample carries some 160,000 distinct CDR3 sequences, about 91% recorded once. Overall study findings and caveats: The authors acknowledged that their TCR sequencing and HLA analysis involved a relatively small number of individuals.

Of note for this clonotype: Antigen: not known.

The sequence came from a human donor in good health. This rearrangement joins TRBV7-2 to TRBJ2-6; TRBD2 might be the D (6 bases). Sequencing was done on a sample of CD4+ T cells from PBMCs. This CDR3 is CASRPRGPFSSGANVLTF. The CDR3 nucleotides read TGTGCCAGCAGACCGCGGGGACCCTTTAGCTCTGGGGCCAACGTCCTGACTTTC.